This record covers a single TCR beta chain. These data belong to a study of shared clonotypes between healthy human individuals. Method: immunoSEQ multiplex PCR; TCRdb's copy keeps in-frame clones and lacks some. This sample has more than 850,000 clones, with 75% to 80% found just once. CDR1 is MNHNY, CDR2 SVGAGI, per germline (reference sequence). The trim removed 4 bases at V and 1 base at J, leaving 2 bases unmatched. The CDR3 is made up of 15 amino acids. The TCR originated in a man between 18 and 29 years old in good health. Some clones in this sample may be carry-over from other donors' samples. This rearrangement joins TRBV6-6 to TRBJ2-2; 8 bases are a match to TRBD1. The specimen was memory CD4+ T cells from PBMCs. The subset: CD45RA-negative fraction. CDR3 nucleotides: TGTGCCAGCAGTTCCGGGACAGGGAACACCGGGGAGCTGTTTTTT. Encoded protein: CASSSGTGNTGELFF.